This section outlines one TCR beta chain sequence together with its context. Its matching antigen is unknown. This sample was taken from a study of T cell responses to AZD1222 COVID-19 vaccine. Study-wide results and limits: Dominant CD4 TCR responses targeted spike regions 160-218 and 743-854. The donor group comprised mostly white British people and more females; the analysis possibly underestimated clonal diversity. Spike-specific TCR breadth and depth were elevated following two AZD1222 doses.

The germline V gene encodes CDR1 LNHDA and CDR2 SQIVND (reference sequence). This CDR3 comprises 14 residues. The ends were cut back, 7 bases at V and 4 bases at J, with 16 bases in the middle. Pooling covered second doses at about 4 or about 12 weeks. Here immunoSEQ multiplex PCR was the method, and the copy in TCRdb shows in-frame clones only, minus some. This sample yields tens of thousands of clones, of which 87% are seen a single time; more than 15% belongs to the top ten. The receptor was isolated from an adult who received the AZD1222 COVID-19 vaccine. Sequences were derived from peripheral blood, sampled 28 days after the second AZD1222 dose. The J gene is TRBJ1-1, the V gene TRBV19; D possibly corresponds to TRBD1 (5 bases). The CDR3 protein is CASTSSGGRTEAFF. The CDR3 DNA is TGTGCCAGTACCAGTAGTGGGGGTCGCACTGAAGCTTTCTTT.